This T cell receptor (beta chain) was captured by sequencing in a study of regulatory T cells in long-lasting Graves disease. The study's findings and limits: The study found TRBV28, TRBJ1-2 and TRBJ2-5 favored in persistent disease. No thyroid tissue was studied; the work used peripheral blood only.

Germline loops: CDR1 LGHDT, CDR2 YNNKEL (reference sequence). CDR3 length equals 15 residues. Trimming removed 2 bases from V and 7 bases from J, with 15 bases in between. Time point indicated: newly diagnosed GD, antithyroid drugs for less than 3 months. RNA extracted from PBMCs served as the sequencing template. The patient group derived from an endocrinology department in Xi'an, China. Ten or more counts support this clonotype. Its antigen is not known. Building of the TCR beta libraries involved iRepertoire HTBI primers and Arm-PCR of CDR3 regions. TCRdb ran MiXCR on the multiplex PCR reads and lists one entry per CDR3 protein. The sample lists about 420,000 distinct CDR3 sequences, 16% occurring once. These data also formed part of another study, on T cells in Graves' hyperthyroidism and ophthalmopathy.

This clonotype originated in a woman between 18 and 29 years old with Graves disease. Sequences were derived from peripheral blood mononuclear cells (PBMCs), sampled at new diagnosis, from a patient treated with antithyroid drugs. The chain links TRBV3-1 to TRBJ2-1, with D possibly matching TRBD2 (7 bases). This chain's CDR3 is CASSQRGGARNEQFF. The CDR3 DNA sequence: TGTGCCAGCAGCCAAAGGGGGGGAGCTAGGAATGAGCAGTTCTTC.